The entry that follows covers one T cell receptor beta chain sequence. Antigen specificity is unknown. Germline values: CDR1 MGHRA, CDR2 YSYEKL. The CDR3 has 19 residues. J was trimmed by 0 bases and V by 4 bases; bases with no gene match: 16. This sample was taken from a study of cytotoxic CD8 clonotypes in ibrutinib-treated CLL. The study, taken as a whole, reports: Before falling back toward baseline at progression, clonality had risen at the time of ibrutinib response. Among the clonotypes, public ones were uncommon and contracted or held stable on treatment.

Assay used: immunoSEQ multiplex PCR; TCRdb lists only in-frame clones, some missing. The table has over 120,000 clones, about 70% seen once. This material consisted of PBMCs, taken after 24 months of ibrutinib treatment. The chain recombines TRBV4-1 with TRBJ2-5; 8 bases line up with TRBD1. The receptor was isolated from a human donor with chronic lymphocytic leukemia. CDR3 DNA sequence: TGCGCCAGCAGCCGAGGACAGGGAAAAATAGCGAGTTACCAAGAGACCCAGTACTTC. Translated, it gives CASSRGQGKIASYQETQYF.